Below are 19 T cell receptor beta chains sequenced from a single sample in a study of cytomegalovirus exposure and HLA in healthy donors. Amplification used 60 Vbeta primers and 13 Jbeta primers. Measured with immunoSEQ multiplex PCR; TCRdb has only the in-frame clones, and not every one. In all, the sample yields 65,000 to 85,000 clones. The sequenced material came from PBMCs. The receptors here all came from a female donor in good health and CMV-seropositive.

The rearrangement joins TRBV18 to TRBJ2-5; 10 bases map to TRBD1. J gave up 5 bases and V 1 base, and 4 bases lay outside the gene matches. The germline gives CDR1 KGHSH, CDR2 LQKENI. The CDR3 consists of 15 residues. The CDR3 is CASSPRTGGRETQYF. The CDR3 DNA reads as TGTGCCAGCTCACCACGGACAGGGGGACGGGAGACCCAGTACTTC.

The CDR3 is CASSVRLAGGPYEQFF. For the CDR3, the DNA is TGTGCCAGCAGCGTTAGACTAGCGGGAGGGCCCTATGAGCAGTTCTTC. This chain links TRBV7-2 with TRBJ2-1; 14 positions match TRBD2. The V segment lost 5 bases and the J segment 8 bases; nucleotides outside the gene matches: 8. CDR1 is SGHTA and CDR2 is FQGNSA in the germline V gene. The CDR3 loop spans 16 amino acids.

The chain carries TRBV30 and TRBJ1-2; TRBD1 matches 9 bases. The CDR3 has 14 amino acids. V was pared by 5 bases and J by 3 bases, with 7 bases of the junction left unmatched. Germline V gene sequence: CDR1 GTSNPN, CDR2 SVGIG (reference sequence). For the CDR3, the DNA is TGTGCCTGGGGATACAGGGGGCCCCACTATGGCTACACCTTC. Residues: CAWGYRGPHYGYTF.

The chain carries TRBV19 and TRBJ1-2; D call uncertain. The CDR3 runs to 12 residues. Germline values: CDR1 LNHDA, CDR2 SQIVND (reference sequence). Trimming cost V 5 bases and J 4 bases, with 8 bases left between them. In nucleotides, the CDR3 is TGTGCCAGTAGTCTACCAATCTATGGCTACACCTTC. Protein sequence: CASSLPIYGYTF. Together with reference TRBV19 and TRBJ1-2, the CDR3 gives the full variable domain: DGGITQSPKYLFRKEGQNVTLSCEQNLNHDAMYWYRQDPGQGLRLIYYSQIVNDFQKGDIAEGYSVSREKKESFPLTVTSAQKNPTAFYLCASSLPIYGYTFGSGTRLTVV.

V gene TRBV6-5 combines with J gene TRBJ1-5; D is uncertain. This CDR3 spans 14 amino acids. V was clipped by 2 bases and J by 2 bases, with 7 bases between them. The germline CDR1 and CDR2 sequences are MNHEY and SVGAGI. The CDR3 DNA reads TGTGCCAGCAGTTACGGAGGCGGCAATCAGCCCCAGCATTTT. Amino acid sequence: CASSYGGGNQPQHF.

The genes are TRBV7-2 and TRBJ2-5, with 10 bases identical to TRBD1. The closer fit of TRBJ2-7 to the DNA end suggests the J call may be wrong. Per germline, CDR1 SGHTA and CDR2 FQGNSA. This CDR3 is 16 amino acids long. CDR3 amino acids: CASSPGGQGTSYEQYF. The CDR3 coding sequence is TGTGCCAGCAGCCCCGGGGGACAGGGGACCTCCTACGAGCAGTACTTC.

J is TRBJ2-3 and V is TRBV10-3; maybe TRBD2 (6 bases). Deletions cut 3 bases from V and 3 bases from J, with 13 bases between. Germline loops: CDR1 ENHRY, CDR2 SYGVKD. CDR3 size: 15 residues. CDR3 sequence reads: CAISELAAETDTQYF. The CDR3 region has the DNA TGTGCCATCAGTGAATTAGCGGCGGAGACAGATACGCAGTATTTT.

In DNA, the CDR3 is TGCGCCAGCAGCTTCGGGGGGAGCACAGATACGCAGTATTTT. Amino acids: CASSFGGSTDTQYF. V gene TRBV5-1 combines with J gene TRBJ2-3, with 7 positions matching TRBD2. V lost 2 bases to trimming and J lost 0 bases; unmatched junction nucleotides: 0. The CDR3 spans 14 residues. In germline, CDR1 is SGHRS, CDR2 YFSETQ.

By frequency, this clone registers medium-sized. This chain connects TRBV6-4 to TRBJ2-1, with 10 bases aligning to TRBD2. Germline V gene data show CDR1 as MRHNA and CDR2 as SNTAGT. This CDR3 has 14 residues. With 5 bases clipped from V and 7 bases from J, the junction kept 5 bases outside the gene matches. The chain's CDR3 is CASSTSGDLNEQFF. The CDR3, as DNA: TGTGCCAGCAGTACTAGCGGGGACCTAAATGAGCAGTTCTTC.

CDR3: CSVDRQGNYGYTF. Here the CDR3 DNA reads TGCAGCGTTGATAGGCAGGGTAACTATGGCTACACCTTC. This chain connects TRBV29-1 to TRBJ1-2, with D possibly matching TRBD1 (5 bases). V shed 3 bases and J shed 1 base, with 9 bases lying between them. The germline CDR1 and CDR2 sequences are SQVTM and ANQGSEA. The CDR3 extends over 13 amino acids.

The V and J genes are TRBV13 and TRBJ2-1; 8 bases match TRBD2. CDR3 length: 18 residues. Germline loops: CDR1 PRHDT, CDR2 FYEKMQ (reference sequence). Trimming took 0 bases from V and 2 from J; bases not matched to a gene: 9. The CDR3, as DNA: TGTGCCAGCAGCTTAGGACCACTAGCGGAGAATCCCTACAATGAGCAGTTCTTC. Translating it yields CASSLGPLAENPYNEQFF.

Concerning this clone: This CDR3 is also generated by other DNA sequences in the sample. The V call is TRBV30, the J call TRBJ1-2; TRBD1 aligns across 7 bases. The CDR3 extends over 17 amino acids. Germline CDR1 is GTSNPN and CDR2 is SVGIG (reference sequence). Trimming took 0 bases from V and 0 from J; bases not matched to a gene: 10. The CDR3 DNA follows: TGTGCCTGGAGTGTACGGAAAGGGGGCGCGGCTAACTATGGCTACACCTTC. This encodes CAWSVRKGGAANYGYTF.

This chain links TRBV5-8 with TRBJ1-1, with TRBD1 identical over 8 bases. The CDR3 covers 13 residues. The V segment lost 2 bases and the J segment 5 bases; nucleotides outside the gene matches: 2. Germline CDR1 reads SGHTS; CDR2 reads YDEGEE. The CDR3 loop is CASSFQGATEAFF. In nucleotides, the CDR3 is TGTGCCAGCAGCTTTCAGGGGGCAACTGAAGCTTTCTTT.

Considering frequency, this clone is medium-sized. The chain employs TRBV6-4 and TRBJ2-1, with 11 bases aligning to TRBD2. The CDR3 has 15 amino acids. V dropped 0 bases and J dropped 6; count of bases not matched to a gene: 1. The germline V gene has CDR1 MRHNA and CDR2 SNTAGT. The CDR3 loop reads CASSDSSGGANEQFF. The CDR3 DNA sequence: TGTGCCAGCAGTGACTCTAGCGGGGGGGCCAATGAGCAGTTCTTC.

The chain employs TRBV5-6 and TRBJ2-6, with TRBD1 as a possible D gene (6 bases). The length of the CDR3 is 18 residues. The germline gives CDR1 SGHDT, CDR2 YYEEEE. V lost 0 bases, J lost 2 bases, and 15 bases lay in between. The DNA of the CDR3 is TGTGCCAGCAGCTTGGACGGACAGTCAGTGGCTGGGGCCAACGTCCTGACTTTC. Its translation is CASSLDGQSVAGANVLTF.

The V call is TRBV10-3, the J call TRBJ2-3; 9 nucleotides align to TRBD1. The germline gives CDR1 ENHRY, CDR2 SYGVKD. The CDR3 loop spans 15 amino acids. V shed 7 bases and J 2 bases; nucleotides not matched to a gene: 7. CDR3 sequence reads: CAITMGQGDTDTQYF. The DNA for the CDR3 is TGTGCCATCACCATGGGACAGGGAGACACAGATACGCAGTATTTT.

This sequence joins TRBV18 and TRBJ2-7, with 7 bases aligning to TRBD1. The junction had 5 bases not matched to a gene; V was cut back by 6 bases and J by 6 bases. Germline V gene sequence: CDR1 KGHSH, CDR2 LQKENI. This CDR3 has 12 residues. Here the CDR3 reads CASSSDRAEQYF. The CDR3 region has the DNA TGTGCCAGCTCGTCTGACAGGGCCGAGCAGTACTTC. Looking up the rest from reference TRBV18 and TRBJ2-7 gives the full variable domain: NAGVMQNPRHLVRRRGQEARLRCSPMKGHSHVYWYRQLPEEGLKFMVYLQKENIIDESGMPKERFSAEFPKEGPSILRIQQVVRGDSAAYFCASSSDRAEQYFGPGTRLTVT.

The chain has TRBV10-3 and TRBJ2-7; D unclear. Germline CDR1 reads ENHRY; CDR2 reads SYGVKD. Trimming took off 0 bases at V and 4 bases at J, with 7 bases between the two ends. The CDR3 length is 13 residues. The chain's CDR3 is CAISESFGYEQYF. The DNA of the CDR3 is TGTGCCATCAGTGAGTCGTTCGGGTACGAGCAGTACTTC.

The rearrangement uses TRBV10-3 and TRBJ2-7; TRBD2 might be the D (5 bases). Germline CDR1 is ENHRY and CDR2 is SYGVKD. Trimming took off 4 bases at V and 0 bases at J, with 7 bases between the two ends. The CDR3 sequence is 13 residues long. The CDR3 DNA sequence: TGTGCCATCAGTGTGGGGAGCTCCTACGAGCAGTACTTC. Translated, it gives CAISVGSSYEQYF.